The clone carrying this TCR beta chain came up a few times. No antigen is known for it. The data stem from a study of blood T cells in healthy people across ages. Study-level results: Higher diversity and more naive CD4+ cells were features of long-lived donors, compared to aged donors.

The germline V gene has CDR1 MNHEY and CDR2 SVGAGI. There are 15 residues in the CDR3. Germline trimming cut 0 bases from V and 8 bases from J; bases unmatched to any gene: 7. Donors ranged from about 6 to 90 years old and were healthy Caucasians in Russia. Each sample yielded at least 6 million isolated PBMCs. Through a sample-barcoded 5' primer and a J-beta primer mix, a second PCR was run for roughly 6 to 11 cycles. TCRdb re-analysed the 5' RACE reads in MiXCR, keeping a single row per CDR3 protein. The sample includes more than 800,000 distinct CDR3 sequences, 40% to 45% seen only once; the top ten take 18%.

This chain uses TRBV6-5 with TRBJ2-1; TRBD2 matches 7 bases. The source material was blood. The origin of this receptor is a woman aged 55-69 years in good health. CDR3 sequence (DNA): TGTGCCAGCAGTTACTCGTCGTTGGGGGGGGATGAGCAGTTCTTC. Its protein is CASSYSSLGGDEQFF.